Reported below is one T cell receptor (beta chain). This sample is drawn from a study of blood T cells in healthy people across ages. Together with a sample-barcoded 5' primer, a J-beta primer mix was included in a second PCR lasting 7 to 11 cycles. TCRdb reprocessed the 5' RACE reads via MiXCR and lists one record per CDR3 protein. The sample lists approximately 790,000 distinct CDR3 sequences, roughly 60% seen once, with around 30% in the top ten. Healthy Caucasian individuals from Russia aged 6 to 90 were enrolled as donors. The sequenced sample was blood. This clonotype originated in a man aged 25-45 years in good health.

Written as DNA, the CDR3 is TGTGCCAGCAGCGGGATCAAGGCCCAAGAGACCCAGTACTTC. Encoded protein: CASSGIKAQETQYF. The chain links TRBV4-2 to TRBJ2-5; no definite D call. CDR3 length: 14 residues. The V end was cut by 5 bases, the J end by 1 base, with 11 bases between. Per germline, CDR1 LGHNA and CDR2 YNFKEQ.